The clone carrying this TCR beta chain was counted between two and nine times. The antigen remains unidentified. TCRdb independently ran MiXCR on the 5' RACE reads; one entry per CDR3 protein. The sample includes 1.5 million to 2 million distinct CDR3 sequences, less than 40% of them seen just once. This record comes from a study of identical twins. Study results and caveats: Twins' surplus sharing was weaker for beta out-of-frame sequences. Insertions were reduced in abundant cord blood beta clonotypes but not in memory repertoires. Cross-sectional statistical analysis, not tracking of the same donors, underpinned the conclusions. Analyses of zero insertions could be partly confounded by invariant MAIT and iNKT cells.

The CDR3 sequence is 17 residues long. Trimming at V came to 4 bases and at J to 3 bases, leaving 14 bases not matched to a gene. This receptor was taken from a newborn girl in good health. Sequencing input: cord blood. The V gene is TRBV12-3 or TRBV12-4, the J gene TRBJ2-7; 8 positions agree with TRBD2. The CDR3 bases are TGTGCCAGCAGTTCCCGGACTAGCTCTTACTCTTTCTACGAGCAGTACTTC. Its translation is CASSSRTSSYSFYEQYF.